The next 9 T cell receptor beta chains were all read from a single sample in a study of patients and donors after allogeneic stem cell transplantation. TCRdb redid the calling of the RT-PCR reads with MiXCR, one entry per CDR3 protein. Among about 1,800 distinct CDR3 sequences listed, approximately 15% were seen once. Input material: blood, either unsorted or a sorted T cell fraction (not recorded which). All receptors come from a human donor who was either an allogeneic HSCT recipient or a stem cell or donor lymphocyte infusion donor (not recorded which). It is not recorded whose cells these are; they may come from a transplant donor.

A few counts support this clonotype. The chain recombines TRBV7-6 with TRBJ2-1; perhaps TRBD2 as D (5 bases). The CDR3 extends over 13 amino acids. Germline CDR1 is SGHVS and CDR2 is FNYEAQ. The ends were cut back, 0 bases at V and 9 bases at J, with 9 bases in the middle. CDR3 sequence (DNA): TGTGCCAGCAGCTTAGCGGAGAGGGTTGAGCAGTTCTTC. Its translation is CASSLAERVEQFF.

This clonotype is judged large (0.1 to 1%). The V call is TRBV5-1, the J call TRBJ2-5; possible D gene TRBD2, 5 bases. The V end lost 4 bases, the J end lost 6 bases, and 13 bases lay between the germline ends. Germline V gene data show CDR1 as SGHRS and CDR2 as YFSETQ. This CDR3 has 13 amino acids. CDR3 residues: CASSIEGWQTQYF. For the CDR3, the DNA is TGCGCCAGCAGCATAGAGGGATGGCAGACCCAGTACTTC.

This clonotype is medium-sized (0.01 to 0.1%). J is TRBJ1-1 and V is TRBV4-3, with a tentative D call TRBD1 (5 bases). Trimming removed 6 bases from V and 1 base from J, with 12 bases in between. Germline CDR1 reads LGHNA; CDR2 reads YSLEER. CDR3 length equals 14 residues. Written as DNA, the CDR3 is TGCGCCAGCAGTCTCGACGGGGGGAACACTGAAGCTTTCTTT. Translated: CASSLDGGNTEAFF.

In its sample, this clonotype ranks as medium-sized. This rearrangement joins TRBV7-3 to TRBJ1-1; no definite D call. From germline, CDR1 is SGHTA and CDR2 FQGTGA. The CDR3 is made up of 13 amino acids. V was pared by 5 bases and J by 2 bases, with 9 bases between. CDR3 coding DNA: TGTGCCAGCAGCCTAAGCGTTAACACTGAAGCTTTCTTT. Its protein product is CASSLSVNTEAFF.

This sequence joins TRBV4-2 and TRBJ1-1, with a tentative D call TRBD1 (6 bases). CDR1 is LGHNA and CDR2 is YNFKEQ in the germline V gene. This CDR3 region has 14 residues. V was pared by 0 bases and J by 4 bases, with 9 bases between. The CDR3 region is CASSQDRGGTEAFF. The CDR3 DNA is TGTGCCAGCAGCCAAGATAGGGGGGGCACTGAAGCTTTCTTT.

This clonotype qualifies as large. The rearrangement uses TRBV7-2 and TRBJ2-5; D call uncertain. The length of the CDR3 is 11 residues. CDR1 SGHTA and CDR2 FQGNSA come from the germline V gene. V lost 2 bases, J lost 2 bases, and 0 bases lay in between. CDR3 residues: CASSLQETQYF. DNA of the CDR3: TGTGCCAGCAGCTTACAAGAGACCCAGTACTTC.

This clonotype was detected a few times. The chain employs TRBV6-5 and TRBJ1-2; TRBD1 might be the D (6 bases). This CDR3 spans 13 amino acids. V shed 9 bases and J shed 8 bases, with 19 bases lying between them. From germline, CDR1 is MNHEY and CDR2 SVGAGI. Written as DNA, the CDR3 is TGTGCCAGTCTAGGGGGGGCGCAGGAAGGCTACACCTTC. Translation: CASLGGAQEGYTF.

V gene TRBV2 combines with J gene TRBJ2-1, with D possibly matching TRBD2 (5 bases). This CDR3 has 11 residues. Trimming left V 6 bases short and J 15 bases short, with 15 bases between. Germline CDR1 and CDR2: SNHLY and FYNNEI. Here the CDR3 reads CASSSTTVPFF. The CDR3 DNA reads as TGTGCCAGCAGCTCGACTACCGTCCCGTTCTTC.

V and J are TRBV7-6 and TRBJ1-4; D ambiguous. Germline assignment: CDR1 SGHVS and CDR2 FNYEAQ. The CDR3 covers 14 residues. V gave up 2 bases and J gave up 3 bases, with 7 bases separating them. The CDR3 loop is CASSLRGPNEKLFF. In DNA form, the CDR3 reads TGTGCCAGCAGCTTACGTGGGCCTAATGAAAAACTGTTTTTT.